Sequencing of this TCR beta chain was carried out in a study of beta chain features in type 1 diabetes. Overall study: Healthy donors, compared against patients, showed similar age, gender and cell yields.

Findings and limits, study-wide: Researchers report that Type 1 diabetes patients had moderately but significantly shorter TCRB CDR3s across all four CD4+ subsets.

Trimming pared 2 bases from V and 1 base from J, leaving 8 bases between. There are 14 residues in the CDR3. CDR1 is SGHTA, CDR2 FQGNSA, per germline. There are a few counts of this clone. Antigen: not known. The authors took one heparinised blood draw, averaging approximately 110 mL, from each donor. Researchers reported sorting CD4+ naive, central memory, regulatory and stem cell-like memory cells via CD45RO/CCR7/CD25/CD127/CD95/CD27. TCRB transcripts that were expressed got sequenced, as all of the isolated RNA had been reverse transcribed. Sequenced by immunoSEQ multiplex PCR; TCRdb stores in-frame clones only, minus some. This sample yields around 690,000 clones, of which around 12% are seen a single time; around 0.12% belongs to the top ten.

The TCR originated in a man aged 25 to 45 with type 1 diabetes. This chain links TRBV7-2 with TRBJ1-1; D unclear. The sequencing input was naive CD4+ T cells from blood. This CDR3 is CASSLRQRNTEAFF. CDR3 DNA sequence: TGTGCCAGCAGCTTAAGGCAGAGGAACACTGAAGCTTTCTTT.